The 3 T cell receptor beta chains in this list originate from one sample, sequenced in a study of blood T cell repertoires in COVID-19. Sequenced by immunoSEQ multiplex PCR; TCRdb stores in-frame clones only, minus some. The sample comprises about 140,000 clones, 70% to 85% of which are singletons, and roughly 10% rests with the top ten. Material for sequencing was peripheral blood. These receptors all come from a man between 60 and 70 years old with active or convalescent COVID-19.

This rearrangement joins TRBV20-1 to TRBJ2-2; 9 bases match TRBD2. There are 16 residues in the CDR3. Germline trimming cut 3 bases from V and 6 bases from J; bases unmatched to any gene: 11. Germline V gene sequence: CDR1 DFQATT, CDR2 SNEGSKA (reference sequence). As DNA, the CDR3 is TGCAGTGCTAGTGCGAGCTACGGGACTAGCCCCGGGGAGCTGTTTTTT. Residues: CSASASYGTSPGELFF.

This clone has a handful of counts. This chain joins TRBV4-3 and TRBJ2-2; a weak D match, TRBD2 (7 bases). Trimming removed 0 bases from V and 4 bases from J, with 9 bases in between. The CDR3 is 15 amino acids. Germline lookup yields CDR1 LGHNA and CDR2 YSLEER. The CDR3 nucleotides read TGCGCCAGCAGCCAAGAGGGGGGGCTCACCGGGGAGCTGTTTTTT. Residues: CASSQEGGLTGELFF.

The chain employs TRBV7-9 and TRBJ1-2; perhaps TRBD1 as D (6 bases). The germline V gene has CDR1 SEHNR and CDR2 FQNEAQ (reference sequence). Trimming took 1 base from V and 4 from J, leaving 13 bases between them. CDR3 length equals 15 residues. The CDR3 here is CASSLEGGRSYGYTF. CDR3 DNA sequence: TGTGCCAGCAGCTTAGAGGGGGGGCGCTCCTATGGCTACACCTTC.